This TCR beta chain is from a study of blood T cell repertoires in COVID-19. On the study more broadly: The cDNA or gDNA used as material had been derived from T cells, B-cell-depleted T cells, or PBMCs.

Methods used by the authors: Amplification with reference gene primers provided the estimates of nucleated cell counts. Libraries were prepared by immunoSEQ multiplex PCR; TCRdb keeps only in-frame clonotypes and omits some of them. V and J calls and clone size follow that table, whereas D and trimming were derived from the DNA. This table holds 100,000 or so clones, around 86% found once. Trimming took off 0 bases at V and 8 bases at J, with 8 bases between the two ends. The CDR3 consists of 14 residues. Germline V lookup: CDR1 MGHDK, CDR2 SYGVNS. The chain combines TRBV25-1 with TRBJ1-6, with D possibly being TRBD1 (5 bases). Sequenced: peripheral blood. This receptor was identified in a man over 45 with active or convalescent COVID-19. This CDR3 is CASSEYQGYSPLHF. Here the CDR3 DNA reads TGTGCCAGCAGTGAATACCAGGGTTATTCACCCCTCCACTTT.